The clone carrying this T cell receptor (beta chain) was found a few times. The sample belongs to a study of blood T cell repertoires in COVID-19. Background on the study: From T cells, B-cell-depleted T cells, or PBMCs came the material, which was cDNA or gDNA.

Grouping used clinical history reported by participants in a survey and questionnaire. After removal of 0 bases from V and 3 bases from J, the junction contained 3 bases not matched to a gene. The CDR3 loop spans 15 amino acids. CDR1 is SGDLS and CDR2 is YYNGEE in the germline V gene. In the source study's methods: How many nucleated cells were present was estimated from reference gene primer amplification. Sequenced by immunoSEQ multiplex PCR; TCRdb stores in-frame clones only, minus some. The V and J calls and clone size are taken from that table; D and trimming were inferred from the DNA. Of about 300,000 clones listed, 70% to 90% are singletons.

The receptor comes from a woman aged 30 to 39 who had recovered from COVID-19. This sequence joins TRBV9 and TRBJ1-3; 7 bases fit TRBD1. The sample comprised PBMCs or T cells enriched from blood (not recorded which). Here the CDR3 reads CASSVDYRGGNTIYF. The CDR3 bases are TGTGCCAGCAGCGTAGATTACAGGGGTGGAAACACCATATATTTT.